This T cell receptor beta chain comes out of a study of PD-1 blockade in classical Hodgkin lymphoma. Per the germline V gene, CDR1 is SGHRS and CDR2 is YFSETQ. The CDR3 is 16 residues long. Trimming took 4 bases from V and 1 from J, leaving 14 bases between them. Each and every patient relapsed after autologous stem cell transplantation, and patients got differing brentuximab vedotin exposure. This clone was seen more than once but under ten times. TCRdb's copy holds only in-frame clones and misses some; the assay was immunoSEQ multiplex PCR. The sample lists roughly 42,000 clones; roughly 70% were seen once.

The V call is TRBV5-1, the J call TRBJ2-2; D gene uncertain. The clonotype comes from a human donor with classical Hodgkin lymphoma. Sequenced material: peripheral blood mononuclear cells (PBMCs), taken at baseline. The CDR3 coding sequence is TGCGCCAGCAGCCGCCTAGTAGGCCTGAACACCGGGGAGCTGTTTTTT. Translating gives CASSRLVGLNTGELFF.